The rows below give T cell receptor beta chains drawn from one sample of a study of regulatory T cells in long-lasting Graves disease. TCRdb used MiXCR to reprocess the multiplex PCR reads, holding one entry per CDR3 protein. The sample holds approximately 300,000 distinct CDR3 sequences; 15% to 20% are singletons and the top ten take about 39%. Source: peripheral blood mononuclear cells (PBMCs), taken at new diagnosis, from a patient treated with antithyroid drugs. Receptor source: a female donor with Graves disease. Each CDR3 is given with its conserved first and last residue. D genes are given only for firm matches. The size of a clone is reported for some rows only, either as once, few or many, or as a class for expanded clones.

D	J	V	size	DNA	CDR3
TRBD2	TRBJ2-5	TRBV4-1	few	TGCGCCAGCAGCGTGACTAGCGGGTTCCAAGAGACCCAGTACTTC	CASSVTSGFQETQYF
NA	TRBJ2-6	TRBV6-1	many	TGTGGCTGCAGGCCCCGCTCCAGGGCCAACGTCCTGACTTTC	CGCRPRSRANVLTF
NA	TRBJ2-7	TRBV7-8	NA	TGTGCCAGCAGCTTGGGGGTGGGGGGAGACGAGCAGTACTTC	CASSLGVGGDEQYF
TRBD1	TRBJ2-1	TRBV5-4	NA	TGTGCCAGCAGCCGGGGGACAGGGGGTTCCAATGAGCAGTTCTTC	CASSRGTGGSNEQFF
NA	TRBJ1-5	TRBV12-3/TRBV12-4	many	TGTGCCAGCAGTTTTTCCAGGGGTGGCAATCAGCCCCAGCATTTT	CASSFSRGGNQPQHF
NA	TRBJ2-1	TRBV5-1	NA	TGCGCCAGCAGCTTGGCCGGAAAGGGTCGGGGCAATGAGCAGTTCTTC	CASSLAGKGRGNEQFF
NA	TRBJ2-7	TRBV11-2	many	TGTGCCAGCAGCTTATACCAGAGGAGCTCCTACGAGCAGTACTTC	CASSLYQRSSYEQYF
TRBD1	TRBJ2-7	TRBV27	many	TGTGCCAGCAGTACGCGAGGGGGCAGGGGCTCCGAGCAGTACTTC	CASSTRGGRGSEQYF
NA	TRBJ2-7	TRBV3-1	few	TGTGCCAGCAGCCCGGAAGGAGTCTACGAGCAGTACTTC	CASSPEGVYEQYF
NA	TRBJ2-5	TRBV5-1	many	TGCGCCAGCAGCACTGCAGGGGGGGGGCAAGAGACCCAGTACTTC	CASSTAGGGQETQYF
NA	TRBJ1-5	TRBV19	NA	TGTGCCAGTAGTATGACGGGAATACTTGTGGGGTTAAATCAGCCCCAGCATTTT	CASSMTGILVGLNQPQHF
NA	TRBJ2-5	TRBV24-1	many	TGTGCCACCAGTGGTCAACAGGGACACCAAGAGACCCAGTACTTC	CATSGQQGHQETQYF
TRBD2	TRBJ2-1	TRBV20-1	NA	TGCAGTGCCCTGGGACTAGCGGGATTCCATGAGCAGTTCTTC	CSALGLAGFHEQFF
NA	TRBJ1-2	TRBV29-1	NA	TGCAGCGTCGGGGAGGGCTACACCTTC	CSVGEGYTF
TRBD2	TRBJ2-1	TRBV6-2/TRBV6-3	many	TGTGCCAGCAGACAGACTAGCGGGAGGGGTTCCTACAATGAGCAGTTCTTC	CASRQTSGRGSYNEQFF
NA	TRBJ1-6	TRBV12-3/TRBV12-4	many	TGTGCCAGCAGCGGACACGGGGAGGTGTCTTCACCCCTCCACTTT	CASSGHGEVSSPLHF
TRBD1	TRBJ1-1	TRBV4-1	many	TGCGCCAGCAGGTACCCGGGACAGCACACTGAAGCTTTCTTT	CASRYPGQHTEAFF
NA	TRBJ2-6	TRBV2	many	TGTGCCAGCAGTGAACCCCGCTCTGGGGCCAACGTCCTGACTTTC	CASSEPRSGANVLTF
NA	TRBJ2-3	TRBV15	many	TGTGCCACCAGCAAAGGAGCCGGGAGCGCTAGCACAGATACGCAGTATTTT	CATSKGAGSASTDTQYF
TRBD2	TRBJ2-5	TRBV7-2	many	TGTGCCAGCAGCCTCTCTAGCGGGAGTGAATTGGAGACCCAGTACTTC	CASSLSSGSELETQYF
NA	TRBJ2-1	TRBV2	many	TGTGCCAGCAGTGAAGACGTCTTAGAGCAGTTCTTC	CASSEDVLEQFF
NA	TRBJ1-2	TRBV7-9	many	TGTGCCAGCAGCGTATTACGGGGCTCCGGGGACTATGGCTACACCTTC	CASSVLRGSGDYGYTF
NA	TRBJ2-3	TRBV27	many	TGTGCCAGCAGTTTATACAAAGGCACAGATACGCAGTATTTT	CASSLYKGTDTQYF
TRBD2	TRBJ2-2	TRBV5-5	NA	TGTGCCAGCAGCTTGTGGGTAGCGGGAGGGCCGACTACCTCCGGGGAGCTGTTTTTT	CASSLWVAGGPTTSGELFF
NA	TRBJ1-5	TRBV6-2/TRBV6-3	NA	TGTGCCAGCAAGTTTAATCGGGGATTCAATCAGCCCCAGCATTTT	CASKFNRGFNQPQHF
TRBD1	TRBJ2-1	TRBV28	many	TGTGCCAGCAGTTCCCGGGACAGGGGGTTCGGTGAGCAGTTCTTC	CASSSRDRGFGEQFF
NA	TRBJ1-2	TRBV19	NA	TGTGCCAGTAGTATAATGGCCAGTCGAAACTATGGCTACACCTTC	CASSIMASRNYGYTF
NA	TRBJ1-3	TRBV20-1	few	TGCAGTGCTAGGCGGGGGGTTGGAAACACCATATATTTT	CSARRGVGNTIYF
NA	TRBJ1-1	TRBV25-1	many	TGTGCCAGCAGTCCGGGACTTTGGAACACTGAAGCTTTCTTT	CASSPGLWNTEAFF